This TCR beta chain emerged from a study of blood T cell repertoires in COVID-19 (dated by TCRdb to the early 2020s). Turning to the overall study: Samples from collaborators originated in the United States, Italy and Spain and spanned both the acute and convalescent phases of COVID-19. The material from the prospective study consisted of cDNA or gDNA derived from T cells, B-cell-depleted T cells, or PBMCs. Subjects who had been exposed to COVID-19, were actively infected with it, or had recovered from it provided the deeply sampled blood TCRbeta repertoires that made up the dataset. The repertoires were released in a freely available public database meant as a resource for research on the immune response to SARS-CoV-2. The samples were drawn from two sources: the first 160 participants of the ongoing ImmuneRACE study, and 1,254 subjects contributed by 6 global collaborators. A de-identified subject ID, COVID-19 status, age in years and sex were almost always included in the sample metadata. Where available, HLA class I and class II types were taken from metadata supplied by the sample provider and were not determined by assay-based typing. Summary of the overall study and its limitations: Clinical and demographic metadata were provided uncurated, with the amount varying by source and participant.

V sheds 3 bases and J sheds 2 bases, leaving 7 bases between their ends. The germline V gene encodes CDR1 LGHDT and CDR2 YNNKEL (reference sequence). The CDR3 measures 14 amino acids from cysteine to phenylalanine. The retained sequence is limited to the CDR3, 42 bases, with the frame set at the first base. Concerning this clone itself: This receptor's antigen is unknown. The sample holds no much larger clone one base away, and base qualities are not on file.

Each collaborating institution followed its own protocols to collect whole blood in K2EDTA tubes. For TCRbeta analysis, collaborators shipped samples in one of three forms: frozen whole blood, isolated PBMCs, or DNA extracted from either of those sample types. TCRbeta CDR3 regions were amplified from genomic DNA using the immunoSEQ Assay, a bias-controlled multiplex PCR. As for the original processing: The number of nucleated cells in each sample was estimated by amplification of reference gene primers within the assay. To quantify the absolute abundance of each unique TCRbeta CDR3 rearrangement, sequence reads were collapsed and filtered. For each sample, productive Simpson clonality was calculated as the square root of Simpson's diversity index over productive rearrangements. Sourced from immuneACCESS, this table was stored by TCRdb with only in-frame sequences that have V and J called. A share of the clones is absent; for the studies checked, an unresolved V gene accounts for under half, and the remainder has no known explanation. V and J calls and clone size are those listed in that table; D and trimming were worked out from the DNA. This sample is represented by roughly 60,000 clones; 90% of them were singletons. The top ten constitute roughly 9.2% of the sample.

Material: peripheral blood. This receptor was identified in a woman older than 75 with active COVID-19. The chain joins TRBV3-1 (or the pseudogene TRBV3-2) to TRBJ2-2, and possibly TRBD1, on 5 matching bases. The CDR3 here reads CASSQDINTGELFF. The DNA sequence reads TGTGCCAGCAGCCAGGACATAAACACCGGGGAGCTGTTTTTT.